This T cell receptor beta chain was sequenced for a study of cytomegalovirus exposure and HLA in healthy donors (dated by TCRdb to 2015 to 2018). In the study overall: An earlier analysis of 587 of the donors reported around 280 Gb of sequence data and approximately 120 million unique TCR beta sequences obtained from about 200 million T cells. An early release that covered approximately 600 HLA-typed donors contained about 300 gigabases of sequencing data and 75 million to 100 million unique TCR sequences. Among the roughly 400 genotyped donors, approximately 76% belonged to the genetic ancestry cluster associated with self-reported Caucasian donors. The study aimed to test whether cataloging public T cell receptors could reveal signatures of past pathogen exposure. The study used immunosequencing to profile the T cell repertoires of several hundred subjects and linked those repertoires to cytomegalovirus serostatus. In addition to the first cohort of about 650 subjects, a separate validation cohort of some 120 different subjects was used. High-throughput TCR immunosequencing, statistical association of individual TCRs with disease status, and machine learning were combined to predict cytomegalovirus infection status. In a later analysis, previously published TCR beta repertoires from several hundred donors were re-analyzed and high-resolution HLA genotyping was added so that TCR occurrence patterns could be studied. In the later analysis, no new phenotypic data were used to find candidate immune exposures; instead, reliance was placed on TCR beta sequences and their occurrence across donors. An earlier analysis of several hundred of the donors used high-throughput TCR beta sequencing to judge whether each TCR beta V gene segment behaved as functional or pseudogenic. Donor age, sex, ethnicity and CMV serostatus were collected together with the repertoire data. A later genetic analysis used genome-wide SNP genotypes for about 65% of the roughly 670 donors, treating that subset as a discovery cohort. All discovery cohort repertoires had been generated on a single sequencing platform. Both class I and class II loci were covered by HLA typing, at four-digit resolution. The number of typed donors differed by locus: about 629-640 for A, B, C, DRB1 and DQB1; approximately 520 for DQA1; fewer than 610 for DPA1; and roughly 450 for DPB1. Five DR-DQ haplotypes were handled as single units for association and clustering, since linkage in the cohort was strong. On average, 235,054 unique TCR beta nucleotide sequences were sequenced per donor among about 400 genotyped donors of the cohort, with roughly 18% of those sequences being non-productive.

Note on this clone: No cognate antigen has been identified for it. Qualities for individual bases were not recorded, and no much larger clone is one base off.

The cohort was made up of under 800 healthy bone marrow donors. At the time of sampling, all cohort members were nominally healthy, though unrecorded immune exposures were likely present. The donor was CMV seronegative and was included in the group of approximately 350 seronegative cohort members. Every donor gave a peripheral blood sample, and the peripheral blood mononuclear cells from that sample were used for TCR beta sequencing. Genomic DNA was extracted from the blood cell samples with the Qiagen DNeasy Blood Extraction Kit. Receptors were amplified or captured by the immunoSEQ multiplex PCR assay. For the multiplex PCR, a mixture combining 60 forward primers for TCR Vbeta segments and 13 reverse primers for TCR Jbeta segments was used. A multiplex PCR assay on genomic DNA amplified the CDR3 region of rearranged TCR beta genes. The Illumina HiSeq System was used to sequence the amplified TCR beta libraries as 87-base-pair reads. As for how the authors treated the data: Across the 500 to 750 repertoires, a later analysis counted tens of millions of unique TCR beta chains, some 11 million of which were shared by at least two donors. Raw reads were error-corrected and collapsed into unique sequences with a nearest-neighbor algorithm that merged closely related sequences to remove PCR and sequencing errors. V, D and J gene segments were assigned by aligning CDR3 sequences to IMGT reference sequences. Each retained sequence needed at least a six-nucleotide match to both a V gene segment and a J gene segment. A rearrangement was called productive if the CDR3 had no stop codons and remained in frame with V and J, and every other rearrangement was called non-productive. CDR3 was defined according to IMGT convention as the region running from the second conserved V-encoded cysteine to the conserved J-encoded phenylalanine. Sequences without an unambiguous match to a single V gene segment were excluded from the earlier analysis of several hundred of the donors. An earlier analysis of some 610 of the donors called V segments functional above 56.7% productive rearrangements and segregating when the between-donor standard deviation exceeded 5%. To diagnose cytomegalovirus status from the catalog of TCR beta chain sequences, a statistical classification framework was built. In a later analysis, TCR nucleotide sequences were compared against IMGT/GENE-DB human TR gene sequences so that V and J genes could be assigned. In a later analysis, CDR3 sequences and most-parsimonious VDJ recombination scenarios were assigned using the TCRdist pipeline. In a later analysis, each TCR beta chain was defined by its CDR3 amino acid sequence together with its V-gene family, and reads lacking a unique V-gene family were excluded. In a later analysis, 500 to 650 highly shared, low-generation-probability nucleotide sequences were removed to address suspected cross-contamination and a sequencing artifact. For each public chain, a later analysis derived a clonal expansion index from normalized ranks of inferred template counts within each repertoire. Generation probabilities in a later analysis came from a VDJ recombination model fitted to out-of-frame rearrangements, and those results were checked against IGoR. In a later analysis, TCR-TCR, TCR-HLA and TCR-CMV co-occurrence was scored with hypergeometric tests, and a repertoire-size bias correction was applied to TCR pairs. False discovery rates were estimated in a later analysis by permuting HLA or CMV assignments 20 times. In a later analysis, co-occurring TCRs were grouped using DBSCAN, with TCRdist sequence similarity added in when clustering inside HLA-allele-positive subsets. For co-occurrence clustering, repertoires with fewer than 30,000 or more than 120,000 public chains were excluded, along with roughly 5 repertoires with anomalous nucleotide sharing. The table comes from immuneACCESS by way of TCRdb, which keeps in-frame sequences with V and J called. Part of the clones is missing from these tables; in studies checked, under half for an unresolved V gene and the rest for unknown reasons. Clonal size and the V and J genes are those of that table, whereas D and trimming came from the DNA. For this sample the table gives approximately 150,000 clones, of which 80% were detected only once. About 15% of the sample is held by the ten biggest clonotypes.

Paper-wide results and their limitations: V-gene and J-gene trimming of TCR beta chains was associated with a missense DCLRE1C variant in a later genetic analysis, and the association was replicated in an independent cohort. When HLA alleles, especially DR and DQ, strongly co-occurred, attributing TCR associations to individual alleles was difficult. In an earlier analysis of around 600 of the donors, most TCR beta V segments were observed in productive rearrangements about 87% or about 30% of the time, broadly matching IMGT annotations. In vitro tests confirmed that a few of the cytomegalovirus-associated TCR beta chains recognize cytomegalovirus antigens. Only TCR beta chains were sequenced in this cohort, and the absence of alpha or paired-chain data limited detectable features. In a later analysis, most CMV-associated TCR beta chains were found to appear HLA-restricted, with HLA associations seemingly driven largely by CMV exposure. The authors suggested that the approach could potentially be generalized to other disease states and immunological phenotypes. The classifier was reported to diagnose cytomegalovirus status with high specificity and sensitivity in both the original cohort and the validation cohort. A total of 150 to 200 TCR beta chains were listed by the study as associated with cytomegalovirus. Linkage disequilibrium might explain the correlated functional status among segregating V segments, but an unknown experimental factor could not be ruled out. Compared with equally common non-associated chains, HLA-associated TCR beta chains in a later analysis were more clonally expanded and had lower generation probabilities. Because HLA typing was missing for some donors at each locus, association tests included only the typed subset. A further reported finding was that TCR beta sequences accurately predicted the HLA-A and HLA-B alleles for most subjects in the first cohort. A group of highly shared sequence variants was considered likely to be a technical artifact of the sequencing pipeline. In a later analysis, some 18,000 TCR beta sequences were associated with specific HLA alleles at a false discovery rate of 0.05. Sequencing depth was assumed to be roughly uniform across donors in the presence/absence analyses, though that assumption may not hold. Across donors, most TCR sequences were observed very rarely, whereas some public TCRs were present in many individuals. The earlier analysis of about 600 of the donors excluded some 15 rarely observed V segments, including chromosome 9 orphons, because counts were too low. According to a later analysis, parvovirus B19, influenza, CMV and Epstein-Barr virus appeared linked to several top co-occurrence clusters. Compared with the roughly 710-donor mean, donors in an Asian-associated ancestry cluster had fewer N-insertions in productive TCRs, according to a later genetic analysis. Immune exposure information for the cohort was limited to CMV serostatus. In a later analysis, the rate of TCR association differed among HLA loci, with DRB1 alleles having the most associated TCRs and HLA-C alleles having the fewest.

This TCR was sampled from a woman between 40 and 55 years old in good health and CMV-seronegative. The source material was PBMCs.

Here is the DNA: TGTGCCAGCAGCGCCTCCCTACGTCCCCTTAGCACAGATACGCAGTATTTT. Its protein product is CASSASLRPLSTDTQYF. The V gene is TRBV7-2 and the J gene is TRBJ2-3; the D gene remains uncertain. Including cysteine and phenylalanine, the CDR3 has 17 amino acids. Only CDR3 DNA is held: 51 bases, read in frame from base 1. The germline ends are 18 bases apart after V is trimmed by 5 bases and J by 0 bases. For CDR1 and CDR2, the germline V gene lists SGHTA and FQGNSA.